The next 22 T cell receptor beta chains were all read from a single sample in a study of T cell responses to AZD1222 COVID-19 vaccine. The data were produced by immunoSEQ multiplex PCR, yet TCRdb's version contains in-frame clones alone and is incomplete. The sample yields approximately 100,000 clones, about nine tenths seen once. Sample: peripheral blood, taken on day 0 of AZD1222 vaccination. The source is an adult in good health.

The CDR3 sequence is CASSQEISGRTEAFF. As DNA, the CDR3 is TGTGCCAGCAGCCAAGAGATTTCAGGAAGGACTGAAGCTTTCTTT. J is TRBJ1-1 and V is TRBV3-1 (or the pseudogene TRBV3-2); no clear D. V was cut by 0 bases and J by 5 bases, with 13 bases left in between. Per germline, CDR1 LGHDT and CDR2 YNNKEL (reference sequence). The CDR3 runs to 15 residues.

The genes are TRBV3-1 (or the pseudogene TRBV3-2) and TRBJ1-5; TRBD1 matches at 8 bases. Germline CDR1 reads LGHDT; CDR2 reads YNNKEL (reference sequence). This CDR3 comprises 15 residues. V lost 2 bases and J lost 4; bases outside the gene matches: 4. CDR3 region: CASSQSDRENQPQHF. The CDR3 nucleotides are TGTGCCAGCAGCCAATCGGACAGGGAGAATCAGCCCCAGCATTTT.

The chain links TRBV11-3 to TRBJ2-1, with 12 bases lining up with TRBD2. Per germline, CDR1 SGHNT and CDR2 YENEEA. This CDR3 contains 16 residues. V lost 5 bases to trimming and J lost 7 bases; unmatched junction nucleotides: 9. The DNA of the CDR3 is TGTGCCAGCAGCCGAGGTGCACTAGCGGGGGGTAATGAGCAGTTCTTC. Translated, it gives CASSRGALAGGNEQFF.

V usage is TRBV15 and J usage is TRBJ1-4; D remains ambiguous. The germline V gene encodes CDR1 LNHNV and CDR2 YYDKDF (reference sequence). V was shortened by 3 bases and J by 3 bases, with 11 bases between the two germline ends. The CDR3 is 15 amino acids. CDR3 bases: TGTGCCACCAGCAGCCAAGGGTCGCCTAATGAAAAACTGTTTTTT. Residues: CATSSQGSPNEKLFF.

J is TRBJ1-1 and V is TRBV5-1, with a weak D call TRBD1 (5 bases). The V gene lost 3 bases and the J gene lost 3 bases, with 18 bases spanning the gap. Germline CDR1 reads SGHRS; CDR2 reads YFSETQ. The CDR3 has 16 amino acids. The CDR3 DNA follows: TGCGCCAGCAGCTGGCGGCCCCCAGGGTTGGACACTGAAGCTTTCTTT. Encoded protein: CASSWRPPGLDTEAFF. The variable domain in full, completed from reference TRBV5-1 and TRBJ1-1, reads KAGVTQTPRYLIKTRGQQVTLSCSPISGHRSVSWYQQTPGQGLQFLFEYFSETQRNKGNFPGRFSGRQFSNSRSEMNVSTLELGDSALYLCASSWRPPGLDTEAFFGQGTRLTVV.

V and J are TRBV5-1 and TRBJ2-7; D is possibly TRBD1 (5 bases). The V gene lost 0 bases and the J gene lost 0 bases, with 7 bases spanning the gap. There are 14 residues in the CDR3. Germline CDR1 is SGHRS and CDR2 is YFSETQ. The CDR3 loop reads CASSLDRSSYEQYF. The DNA for the CDR3 is TGCGCCAGCAGCTTGGACAGGTCCTCCTACGAGCAGTACTTC. The whole variable domain, filled in from reference TRBV5-1 and TRBJ2-7, reads KAGVTQTPRYLIKTRGQQVTLSCSPISGHRSVSWYQQTPGQGLQFLFEYFSETQRNKGNFPGRFSGRQFSNSRSEMNVSTLELGDSALYLCASSLDRSSYEQYFGPGTRLTVT.

V is TRBV7-6 and J is TRBJ2-1; no reliable D call. Deletions cut 1 base from V and 8 bases from J, with 6 bases between. The CDR3 is 12 residues long. Germline CDR1 and CDR2: SGHVS and FNYEAQ. CDR3 sequence reads: CASSLDIDEQFF. The CDR3 nucleotides are TGTGCCAGCAGCTTAGATATCGATGAGCAGTTCTTC.

The chain carries TRBV25-1 and TRBJ1-4, with D possibly matching TRBD1 (6 bases). Trimming removed 0 bases from V and 5 bases from J, with 7 bases in between. The CDR3 length is 14 residues. Looked up from germline, CDR1 is MGHDK and CDR2 is SYGVNS. The CDR3 sequence is CASSEYRGNEKLFF. The CDR3 region has the DNA TGTGCCAGCAGTGAATATAGGGGGAATGAAAAACTGTTTTTT.

V is TRBV28 and J is TRBJ2-3; D remains ambiguous. Germline V gene sequence: CDR1 MDHEN, CDR2 SYDVKM. The ends were cut back, 3 bases at V and 2 bases at J, with 12 bases in the middle. This CDR3 comprises 15 residues. The CDR3 nucleotides read TGTGCCAGCAGTTTCAAGAGAGAAACCACAGATACGCAGTATTTT. Amino acid sequence: CASSFKRETTDTQYF.

The J gene is TRBJ2-3, the V gene TRBV12-3 or TRBV12-4; D call uncertain. V was trimmed by 6 bases and J by 2 bases, leaving 6 bases between them. CDR3 length: 12 residues. The CDR3 DNA is TGTGCCAGCAGGCTTACCACAGATACGCAGTATTTT. This encodes CASRLTTDTQYF.

This clone turned up a few times. The genes are TRBV15 and TRBJ2-1; 10 positions match TRBD2. The germline gives CDR1 LNHNV, CDR2 YYDKDF (reference sequence). The length of the CDR3 is 17 residues. Trimming cost V 0 bases and J 3 bases; bases outside gene matches: 5. CDR3 residues: CATSRELAGHHYNEQFF. CDR3 DNA: TGTGCCACCAGCAGAGAACTAGCGGGGCACCACTACAATGAGCAGTTCTTC. Full variable domain (outside the CDR3, taken from reference TRBV15 and TRBJ2-1): DAMVIQNPRYQVTQFGKPVTLSCSQTLNHNVMYWYQQKSSQAPKLLFHYYDKDFNNEADTPDNFQSRRPNTSFCFLDIRSPGLGDTAMYLCATSRELAGHHYNEQFFGPGTRLTVL.

This chain joins TRBV29-1 and TRBJ2-2, with D maybe TRBD1 (6 bases). CDR1 and CDR2 from the germline V gene are SQVTM and ANQGSEA. This CDR3 region has 13 residues. The germline V and J ends were trimmed by 5 bases and 1 base, with 8 bases remaining between them. CDR3 protein: CSVYRVNTGELFF. In nucleotides, the CDR3 is TGCAGCGTTTACAGGGTGAACACCGGGGAGCTGTTTTTT.

This sequence joins TRBV5-5 and TRBJ2-7, with TRBD2 as a possible D gene (6 bases). Germline V lookup: CDR1 SGHKS, CDR2 YYEKEE (reference sequence). This CDR3 contains 14 residues. V was pared by 4 bases and J by 7 bases, with 18 bases between. The CDR3 DNA reads as TGTGCCAGCAGCCAGACGGGGGATGGGGGGGAGCAGTACTTC. Translating gives CASSQTGDGGEQYF. The full variable domain, with the rest looked up from reference TRBV5-5 and TRBJ2-7, is DAGVTQSPTHLIKTRGQQVTLRCSPISGHKSVSWYQQVLGQGPQFIFQYYEKEERGRGNFPDRFSARQFPNYSSELNVNALLLGDSALYLCASSQTGDGGEQYFGPGTRLTVT.

The J gene is TRBJ1-6, the V gene TRBV10-2; 9 positions match TRBD1. Germline V CDR1 and CDR2: WSHSY, SAAADI. J lost 9 bases, V lost 4 bases, and 10 bases had no gene match. The CDR3 totals 16 residues. The CDR3 reads CASSGPGQGGGSPLHF. CDR3 in DNA: TGCGCCAGCAGTGGACCGGGACAGGGTGGTGGTTCACCCCTCCACTTT.

The chain combines TRBV5-1 with TRBJ1-1, with a possible D match to TRBD1 (5 bases). This CDR3 has 15 residues. The germline gives CDR1 SGHRS, CDR2 YFSETQ. V was trimmed by 4 bases and J by 1 base, leaving 14 bases between them. The CDR3 nucleotides read TGCGCCAGCAGCCCTCTCCGGAGGGGGAACACTGAAGCTTTCTTT. This sequence encodes CASSPLRRGNTEAFF.

The chain couples TRBV30 to TRBJ2-4; D is perhaps TRBD1 (6 bases). The CDR3 extends over 11 amino acids. From germline, CDR1 is GTSNPN and CDR2 SVGIG (reference sequence). The ends were cut back, 5 bases at V and 9 bases at J, with 11 bases in the middle. CDR3: CAWLRGGIQYF. The CDR3 DNA is TGTGCCTGGCTGAGAGGGGGCATTCAGTACTTC.

The chain is built from TRBV6-4 and TRBJ1-4, with D possibly TRBD1 on 6 matching bases. In germline, CDR1 is MRHNA, CDR2 SNTAGT. The ends were cut back, 2 bases at V and 6 bases at J, with 10 bases in the middle. This CDR3 contains 14 residues. CDR3 sequence reads: CASSDRGGDEKLFF. The CDR3, as DNA: TGTGCCAGCAGTGACCGGGGGGGCGATGAAAAACTGTTTTTT.

The rearrangement links TRBV9 to TRBJ1-4; tentatively, D is TRBD1 (5 bases). V was pared by 4 bases and J by 6 bases, with 19 bases between. The germline CDR1 and CDR2 sequences are SGDLS and YYNGEE. The length of the CDR3 is 16 residues. CDR3 sequence reads: CASSPSPRVGDEKLFF. The DNA for the CDR3 is TGTGCCAGCAGCCCGAGCCCCCGGGTGGGGGATGAAAAACTGTTTTTT.

The CDR3 nucleotides are TGTGCCAGTAGTATTTGGGGGGCAGGTGGTGAAGCTTTCTTT. Translation gives CASSIWGAGGEAFF. The chain joins TRBV19 to TRBJ1-1; D might be TRBD1 (6 bases). Germline-derived CDR1 and CDR2 are LNHDA and SQIVND (reference sequence). This CDR3 spans 14 amino acids. V gave up 3 bases and J gave up 7 bases, with 15 bases separating them. The variable domain in full, with the rest retrieved from reference TRBV19 and TRBJ1-1, is DGGITQSPKYLFRKEGQNVTLSCEQNLNHDAMYWYRQDPGQGLRLIYYSQIVNDFQKGDIAEGYSVSREKKESFPLTVTSAQKNPTAFYLCASSIWGAGGEAFFGQGTRLTVV.

This chain joins TRBV3-1 (or the pseudogene TRBV3-2) and TRBJ2-1; 9 bases are a match to TRBD1. In germline, CDR1 is LGHDT, CDR2 YNNKEL (reference sequence). The CDR3 length is 12 residues. V dropped 4 bases and J dropped 12; count of bases not matched to a gene: 4. The CDR3 here is CASSLYRGLQFF. DNA of the CDR3: TGTGCCAGCAGCCTATACAGGGGGCTGCAGTTCTTC.

This chain joins TRBV7-8 and TRBJ1-1; unclear D gene. This CDR3 has 16 residues. The germline gives CDR1 SGHVS, CDR2 FQNEAQ. V gave up 5 bases and J gave up 2 bases, with 18 bases separating them. As DNA, the CDR3 is TGTGCCAGCAGCCCACTACGCGTAACGGCTAACACTGAAGCTTTCTTT. This encodes CASSPLRVTANTEAFF.

Remarks on this clone: Other DNA sequences of this sample code for an identical CDR3. This chain links TRBV5-1 with TRBJ2-5; 11 nucleotides agree with TRBD2. This CDR3 is 16 amino acids long. Germline loops: CDR1 SGHRS, CDR2 YFSETQ. V lost 4 bases and J lost 3; bases outside the gene matches: 8. CDR3 amino acids: CASSPRLAGPEETQYF. The CDR3, as DNA: TGCGCCAGCAGCCCAAGACTAGCGGGGCCCGAAGAGACCCAGTACTTC.